Included here is one T cell receptor (beta chain) sequence, with context. This clonotype was picked up a small number of times. Which antigen it targets is not known. Base quality data are lacking; no much larger clone is found one base away. These data originate in a study of regulatory T cells in long-lasting Graves disease (dated by TCRdb to the early 2020s). In the study overall: Patients with newly diagnosed Graves' disease had been on antithyroid drugs for under 3 months. The study was conducted in China and was registered as a clinical trial. TCR sequencing covered some 13 persistent and around 20 newly diagnosed Graves' disease patients, around 33 samples in total. Persistent Graves' disease patients were compared with newly diagnosed Graves' disease patients by peripheral blood TCR sequencing and RNA sequencing.

Per the publication, the time point label means: newly diagnosed GD, antithyroid drugs for less than 3 months. RNA was extracted from PBMCs in TRIzol for both TCR sequencing and RNA sequencing. The diagnosis of Graves' disease followed American Thyroid Association guidelines. Patients for the study were recruited at an endocrinology department in Xi'an, China. Each patient gave about 8.1 milliliters of peripheral blood, collected in an EDTA anticoagulant tube. Ficoll Paque Plus density gradient separation was used to isolate PBMCs, and no additional T cell sorting was done. RNA quality was checked with an Agilent 2100 Bioanalyzer and agarose gel, and concentration with a NanoDrop 2000. The CDR3 contains 12 residues, cysteine and phenylalanine counted. The entry retains the CDR3 DNA only, 36 bases that are in frame from base 1. Looking up the germline V gene (reference sequence) yields CDR1 SEHNR and CDR2 FQNEAQ. At the junction V is shortened by 1 base and J by 10 bases, with 7 bases in between.

Library creation used multiplex PCR. The reads were generated on an Illumina HiSeq 4000. CDR3 regions were amplified by Arm-PCR with iRepertoire HTBI primers to construct TCR beta libraries. Gel purification was performed on PCR products prior to sequencing. Per the source publication's procedure: A total of roughly 58 TRBV and 14 TRBJ segments were identified across samples and were used for gene usage analysis of CDR3 amino acid clonotypes. COPE and FqMerger were used to merge the filtered high-quality paired reads into contigs. BLAST was used to align contigs to IMGT TRBV, TRBD and TRBJ reference genes, with CDR3 defined following IMGT. Any clonotype with a frequency above 0.1% was counted as a highly expanded clone. Repertoire diversity was measured by Shannon entropy, and V-J evenness by the Gini coefficient. Clonotypes shared by more than one individual were considered public. TCRdb trimmed public reads at Q25 via fastp, called clones via MiXCR and kept in-frame beta chains. Rows merge per CDR3 protein into single entries with the most common DNA and genes. The V and J calls were not made by the authors but by TCRdb's processing. The sample contains hundreds of thousands of distinct CDR3 sequences, approximately 15% of them found a single time. Jointly, the top ten make up approximately 7.6% of the sample.

Findings and caveats that apply to the study as a whole: As a limitation, the authors acknowledged that the small sample size may reduce accuracy. Peripheral blood alone was examined, since thyroid tissue, which constituted the primary lesion, could not be accessed. TRBV28, TRBJ1-2 and TRBJ2-5 were preferentially used in persistent disease, while TRBV20-1 and TRBJ2-1 were favored in newly diagnosed disease. Patients with persistent disease shared more public clonotypes (under 3,000) than newly diagnosed patients did (more than 900). Compared with newly diagnosed patients, persistent Graves' disease patients had lower TCR Shannon entropy and fewer highly expanded clones, which suggests clonal expansion. Only the TCR beta chain was sequenced and analyzed.

The same specimen was also included in a second study, on T cells in Graves' hyperthyroidism and ophthalmopathy. The second study also describes: Stable Graves' hyperthyroidism was defined as no progression to ophthalmopathy during 18 months of follow-up. Hyperthyroidism patients were newly diagnosed, had a disease duration of under 2 months, and were aged 18 to 65 years. Any patient with an uncontrolled infection, another autoimmune disease, pregnancy or lactation was excluded. Clinical symptoms, serum thyroxine and TRAb, thyroid ultrasound, and orbital computed tomography formed the basis for the diagnoses. The first round of RT-PCR for the TCR CDR3 was performed with the HTBI primer set and the Qiagen OneStep RT-PCR kit. Most expanded thyroid clonotypes (frequency above 0.001) were also found in blood, which suggests that blood repertoires may mirror thyroid immune responses. Ophthalmopathy was separated from stable hyperthyroidism by a 13 V-J signature model, with about 86% sensitivity and about 81% specificity obtained in cross-validation and 80%/75% obtained in testing. In validation, the model predicted progression to ophthalmopathy a median of around 6.5 months before onset, with over 60% sensitivity and roughly 79% specificity. TCR V-J signatures able to tell the groups apart were searched for in a discovery cohort of around 95 patients, of whom approximately 40 had Graves' ophthalmopathy and around 58 had stable Graves' hyperthyroidism. Whether ophthalmopathy could be predicted prospectively was tested in an independent validation cohort made up of roughly 19 hyperthyroidism patients plus 17 patients who later progressed to ophthalmopathy. For training and testing, the 100 or so patients in the discovery cohort were randomly divided in a 7:3 ratio. The study also compared thyroid tissue and blood T-cell repertoires from more than five Graves' hyperthyroidism patients. After sampling, hyperthyroidism patients received methimazole starting at 30 mg daily, and ophthalmopathy patients received high-dose intravenous methylprednisolone. Libraries were constructed in a second round of multiplex PCR, after which size selection and purification were carried out. The libraries were sequenced on an Illumina HiSeq2000 using paired-end 100 bp reads. SOAPnuke was used to process the raw data, with reads discarded if the reads contained adapters or uncalled bases, had a mean Phred below 15, or lacked an exact constant-primer or identifier match. High-quality paired reads were merged using COPE v1.2.5, and each unique nucleotide sequence was defined as a clonotype. MiTCR v1.1 was used to align the clonotypes against IMGT TRBV, TRBD and TRBJ reference segments. Only V-J combinations with frequency above 0.0001, covering 99% to 99.2% of repertoires, were analysed. A TCS score was defined as the ratio between F50 (clonal expansion) and ExV (chaos), using BLOSUM62-based TCRdist between CDR3 peptides within each V-J. Welch's t-statistics and random forest reduced 500 to 650 V-J features to 13, which were used in a naive Bayes classifier (R e1071). No statistical method was used to fix the sample size in advance, and group allocation was not hidden from the investigators. The paper describes TCR Vbeta CDR3 sequencing of about 140 peripheral blood samples, made up of around 41 ophthalmopathy patients, 70 to 75 hyperthyroidism patients and about 17 progressor patients.

The source of this sequence is a middle-aged woman with Graves disease. Donor details come from another sample of the same person, matched by shared clones. The source was peripheral blood mononuclear cells (PBMCs), collected at new diagnosis, from a patient treated with antithyroid drugs. The chain is encoded by TRBV7-9 joined to TRBJ1-4; 5 matching bases give a weak D call of TRBD1. The CDR3: CASSLGDGKLFF. The DNA sequence is as follows: TGTGCCAGCAGCTTAGGGGACGGAAAACTGTTTTTT.